This T cell receptor beta chain is from a study of graft-versus-host responses after intestinal transplantation. Study-level background: Once they had received anti-thymocyte globulin induction, all recipients took tacrolimus and steroids for three to four years. Study outcomes and limitations: The marrow of recipients harbored GvH clones, and ileum or blood showed some of them first. High graft-versus-host to host-versus-graft T cell clonal ratios marked allografts of patients with graft-donor macrochimerism.

As concerns this clone: The antigen remains undetermined.

Between the trimmed V and J ends, which lost 7 bases and 0 bases, there was a span of 10 bases. The CDR3 is made up of 13 amino acids. CDR1 is GTSNPN and CDR2 is SVGIG in the germline V gene (reference sequence). This table comes from immunoSEQ multiplex PCR, and its TCRdb copy is limited to in-frame clones, with some not included. This table holds 96,000 or so clones, about 93% found once. The TCR comes from a human donor who received an intestinal transplant. The starting material was unstimulated CD4+ T cells sorted from spleen or lymph node cells, obtained before intestinal transplant. V and J are TRBV30 and TRBJ1-3, with D perhaps TRBD1 (6 bases). The DNA for the CDR3 is TGTGCCTACAGGGTGCACTCTGGAAACACCATATATTTT. It codes for CAYRVHSGNTIYF.